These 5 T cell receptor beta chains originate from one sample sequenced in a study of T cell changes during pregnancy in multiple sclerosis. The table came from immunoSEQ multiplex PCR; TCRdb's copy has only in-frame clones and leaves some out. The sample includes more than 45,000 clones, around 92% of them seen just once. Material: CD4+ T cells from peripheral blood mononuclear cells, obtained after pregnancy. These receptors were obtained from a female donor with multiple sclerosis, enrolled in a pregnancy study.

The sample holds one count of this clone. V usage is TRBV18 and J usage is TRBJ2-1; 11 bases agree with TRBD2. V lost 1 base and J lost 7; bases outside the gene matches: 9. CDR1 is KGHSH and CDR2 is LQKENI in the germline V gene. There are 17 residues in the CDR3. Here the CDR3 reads CASSPRSLAGANNEQFF. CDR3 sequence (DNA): TGTGCCAGCTCACCACGATCACTAGCGGGAGCAAATAATGAGCAGTTCTTC. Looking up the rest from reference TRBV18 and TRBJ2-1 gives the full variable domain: NAGVMQNPRHLVRRRGQEARLRCSPMKGHSHVYWYRQLPEEGLKFMVYLQKENIIDESGMPKERFSAEFPKEGPSILRIQQVVRGDSAAYFCASSPRSLAGANNEQFFGPGTRLTVL.

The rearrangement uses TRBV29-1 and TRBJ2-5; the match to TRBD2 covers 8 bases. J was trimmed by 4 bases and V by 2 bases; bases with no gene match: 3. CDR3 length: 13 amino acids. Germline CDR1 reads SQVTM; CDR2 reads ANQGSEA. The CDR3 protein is CSVEFLAGETQYF. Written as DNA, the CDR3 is TGCAGCGTTGAATTCCTAGCGGGAGAGACCCAGTACTTC.

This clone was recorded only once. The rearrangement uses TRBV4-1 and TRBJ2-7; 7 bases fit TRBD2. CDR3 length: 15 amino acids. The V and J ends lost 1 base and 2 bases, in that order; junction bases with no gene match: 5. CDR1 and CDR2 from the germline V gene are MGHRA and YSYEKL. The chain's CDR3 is CASSQGLAATYEQYF. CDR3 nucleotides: TGCGCCAGCAGCCAAGGGCTAGCGGCTACCTACGAGCAGTACTTC.

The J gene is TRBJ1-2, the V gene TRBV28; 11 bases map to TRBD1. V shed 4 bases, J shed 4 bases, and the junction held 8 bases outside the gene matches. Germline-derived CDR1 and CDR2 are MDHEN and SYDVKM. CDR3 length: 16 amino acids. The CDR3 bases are TGTGCCAGCAGTTCGAGGACAGGGGGCGCGCCCTATGGCTACACCTTC. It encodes CASSSRTGGAPYGYTF.

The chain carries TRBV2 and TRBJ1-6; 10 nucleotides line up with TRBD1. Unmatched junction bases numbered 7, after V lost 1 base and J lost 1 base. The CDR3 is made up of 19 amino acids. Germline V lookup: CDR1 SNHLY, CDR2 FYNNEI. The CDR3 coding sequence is TGTGCCAGCAGTGAAGTCCCGGGACAGGGGTCGTCCTATAATTCACCCCTCCACTTT. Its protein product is CASSEVPGQGSSYNSPLHF.